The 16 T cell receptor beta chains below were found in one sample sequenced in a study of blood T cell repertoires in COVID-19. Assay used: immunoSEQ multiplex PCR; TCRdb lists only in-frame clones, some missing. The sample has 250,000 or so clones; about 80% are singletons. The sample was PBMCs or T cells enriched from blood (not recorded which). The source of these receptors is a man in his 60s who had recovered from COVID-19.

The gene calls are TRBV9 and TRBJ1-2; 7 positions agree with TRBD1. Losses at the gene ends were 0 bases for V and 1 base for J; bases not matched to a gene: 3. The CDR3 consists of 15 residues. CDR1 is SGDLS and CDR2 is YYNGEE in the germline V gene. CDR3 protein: CASSVGQGNNYGYTF. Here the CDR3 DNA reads TGTGCCAGCAGCGTAGGACAGGGTAATAACTATGGCTACACCTTC.

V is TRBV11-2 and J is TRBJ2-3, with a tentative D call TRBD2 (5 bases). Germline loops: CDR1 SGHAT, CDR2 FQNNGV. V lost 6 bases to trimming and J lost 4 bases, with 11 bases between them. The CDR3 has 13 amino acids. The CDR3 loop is CASRRSASDTQYF. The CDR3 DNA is TGTGCCAGCAGACGTAGCGCGTCAGATACGCAGTATTTT.

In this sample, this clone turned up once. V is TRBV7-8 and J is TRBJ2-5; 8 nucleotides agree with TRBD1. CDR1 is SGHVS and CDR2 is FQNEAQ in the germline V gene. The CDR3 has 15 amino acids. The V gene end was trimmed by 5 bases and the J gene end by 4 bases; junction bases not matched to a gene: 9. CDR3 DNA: TGTGCCAGCAGCCCGGACAGGGATGATGGAGAGACCCAGTACTTC. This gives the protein CASSPDRDDGETQYF.

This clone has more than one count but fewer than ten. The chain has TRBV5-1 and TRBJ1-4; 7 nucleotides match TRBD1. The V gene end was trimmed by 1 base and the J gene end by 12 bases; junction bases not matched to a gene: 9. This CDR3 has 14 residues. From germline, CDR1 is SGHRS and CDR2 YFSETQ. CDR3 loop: CASSLTDRQLELFF. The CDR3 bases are TGCGCCAGCAGCTTGACGGACAGGCAGCTGGAACTGTTTTTT.

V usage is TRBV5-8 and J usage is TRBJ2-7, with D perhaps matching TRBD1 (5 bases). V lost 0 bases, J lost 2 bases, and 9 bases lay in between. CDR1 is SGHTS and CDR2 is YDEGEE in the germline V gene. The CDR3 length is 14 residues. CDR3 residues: CASSLGRVPYEQYF. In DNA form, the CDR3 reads TGTGCCAGCAGCTTGGGCAGGGTGCCCTACGAGCAGTACTTC.

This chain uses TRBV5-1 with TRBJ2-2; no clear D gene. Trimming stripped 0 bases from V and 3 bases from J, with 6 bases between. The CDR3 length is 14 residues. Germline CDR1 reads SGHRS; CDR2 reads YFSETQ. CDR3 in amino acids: CASSLVPDTGELFF. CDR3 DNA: TGCGCCAGCAGCTTGGTGCCGGACACCGGGGAGCTGTTTTTT.

CDR3 sequence (DNA): TGTGCCAGCAGCTTCTCGACAGCCTATGGCTACACCTTC. It yields the protein CASSFSTAYGYTF. The chain combines TRBV7-8 with TRBJ1-2; a possible D gene is TRBD1 (5 bases). V was trimmed by 3 bases and J by 4 bases, leaving 9 bases between them. Germline CDR1 and CDR2: SGHVS and FQNEAQ. This CDR3 spans 13 amino acids. Variable domain in full (rest from reference TRBV7-8 and TRBJ1-2): GAGVSQSPRYKVAKRGQDVALRCDPISGHVSLFWYQQALGQGPEFLTYFQNEAQLDKSGLPSDRFFAERPEGSVSTLKIQRTQQEDSAVYLCASSFSTAYGYTFGSGTRLTVV.

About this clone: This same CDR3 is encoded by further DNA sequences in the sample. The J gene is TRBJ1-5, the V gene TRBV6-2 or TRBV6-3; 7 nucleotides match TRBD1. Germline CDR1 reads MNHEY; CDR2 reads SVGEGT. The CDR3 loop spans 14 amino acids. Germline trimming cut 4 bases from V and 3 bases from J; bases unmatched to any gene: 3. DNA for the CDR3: TGTGCCAGCAGTTCGACAGGGACCAATCAGCCCCAGCATTTT. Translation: CASSSTGTNQPQHF.

The CDR3 reads CASSGSSGGDETQYF. The CDR3 nucleotides are TGTGCCAGCTCGGGCAGTTCGGGGGGCGACGAGACCCAGTACTTC. This chain connects TRBV18 to TRBJ2-5, with a weak D call TRBD2 (7 bases). The CDR3 covers 15 residues. Germline V gene sequence: CDR1 KGHSH, CDR2 LQKENI. Trimming took off 6 bases at V and 5 bases at J, with 19 bases between the two ends. The entire variable domain, with the rest obtained from reference TRBV18 and TRBJ2-5, is as follows: NAGVMQNPRHLVRRRGQEARLRCSPMKGHSHVYWYRQLPEEGLKFMVYLQKENIIDESGMPKERFSAEFPKEGPSILRIQQVVRGDSAAYFCASSGSSGGDETQYFGPGTRLLVL.

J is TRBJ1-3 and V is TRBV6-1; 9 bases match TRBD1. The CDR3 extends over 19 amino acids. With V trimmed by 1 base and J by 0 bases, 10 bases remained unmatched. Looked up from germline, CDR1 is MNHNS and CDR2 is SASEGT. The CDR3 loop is CASSEVLGQGSFSGNTIYF. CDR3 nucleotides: TGTGCCAGCAGTGAAGTCCTGGGACAGGGTTCTTTCTCTGGAAACACCATATATTTT.

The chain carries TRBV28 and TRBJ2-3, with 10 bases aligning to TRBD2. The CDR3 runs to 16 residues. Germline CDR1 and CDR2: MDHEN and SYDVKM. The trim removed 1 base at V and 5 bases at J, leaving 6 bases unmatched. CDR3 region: CASSLYTSGALDTQYF. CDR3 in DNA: TGTGCCAGCAGTTTATATACTAGCGGGGCATTAGATACGCAGTATTTT.

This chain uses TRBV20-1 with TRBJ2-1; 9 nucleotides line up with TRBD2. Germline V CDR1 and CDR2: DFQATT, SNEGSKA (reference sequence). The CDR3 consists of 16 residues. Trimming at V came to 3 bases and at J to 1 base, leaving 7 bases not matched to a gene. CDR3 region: CSASRGAGGSYNEQFF. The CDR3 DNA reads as TGCAGTGCTAGTCGGGGAGCGGGGGGATCCTACAATGAGCAGTTCTTC.

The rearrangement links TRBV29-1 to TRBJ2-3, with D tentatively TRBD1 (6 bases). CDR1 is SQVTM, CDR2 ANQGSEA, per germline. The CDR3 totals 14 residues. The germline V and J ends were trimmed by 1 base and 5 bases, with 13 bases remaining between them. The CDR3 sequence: CSVEGDTDGDTQYF. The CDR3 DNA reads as TGCAGCGTTGAAGGGGACACCGACGGAGATACGCAGTATTTT.

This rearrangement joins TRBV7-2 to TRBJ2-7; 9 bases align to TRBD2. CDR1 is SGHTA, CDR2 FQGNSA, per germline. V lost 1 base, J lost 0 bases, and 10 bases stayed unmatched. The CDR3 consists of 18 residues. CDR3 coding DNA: TGTGCCAGCAGCTTAGACGCTAGCGGGGCTCCTAGCTCCTACGAGCAGTACTTC. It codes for CASSLDASGAPSSYEQYF.

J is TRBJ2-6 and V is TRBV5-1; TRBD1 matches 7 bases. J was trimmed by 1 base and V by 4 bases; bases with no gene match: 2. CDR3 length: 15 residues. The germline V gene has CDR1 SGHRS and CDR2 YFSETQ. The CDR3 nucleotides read TGCGCCAGCAGCGCGACAGGGTCTGGGGCCAACGTCCTGACTTTC. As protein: CASSATGSGANVLTF.

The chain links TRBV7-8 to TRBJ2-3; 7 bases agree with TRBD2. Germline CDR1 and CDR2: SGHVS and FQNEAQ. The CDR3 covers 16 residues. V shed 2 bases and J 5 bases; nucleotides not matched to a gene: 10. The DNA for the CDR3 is TGTGCCAGCAGCTTACGAGAAAGCGGGGCTGGAGATACGCAGTATTTT. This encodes CASSLRESGAGDTQYF.